These 7 T cell receptor beta chains originate from one sample sequenced in a study of T cell repertoires in cytomegalovirus infection (dated by TCRdb to between 2017 and 2020). Sequenced on an Illumina HiSeq 1500. TCRdb itself trimmed the public reads at Q25 with fastp, ran MiXCR and retained productive beta chains. CDR3 protein sequences are deduplicated, and each keeps its most common genes and DNA. The sample records 290,000 or so distinct CDR3 sequences, about 25% of which are singletons. The ten largest clones represent approximately 14% of the sample. The material sequenced was PBMCs. The receptors derive from a human donor in good health (CMV status not recorded). Some clones in this sample may be carry-over from other donors' samples.

This chain connects TRBV6-6 to TRBJ2-5; 7 bases map to TRBD2. This CDR3 contains 13 residues. Germline values: CDR1 MNHNY, CDR2 SVGAGI (reference sequence). Trimming took 11 bases from V and 1 from J; bases not matched to a gene: 7. The CDR3 DNA follows: TGTGCCGTCGGGACGGGGGGCCAAGAGACCCAGTACTTC. It encodes CAVGTGGQETQYF.

The chain is built from TRBV6-2 or TRBV6-3 and TRBJ2-2; D is unresolved. Germline assignment: CDR1 MNHEY and CDR2 SVGEGT. The CDR3 has 15 amino acids. Trimming pared 2 bases from V and 1 base from J, leaving 8 bases between. The CDR3 here is CASSYPGENTGELFF. Written as DNA, the CDR3 is TGTGCCAGCAGTTACCCAGGAGAGAACACCGGGGAGCTGTTTTTT.

This clonotype was counted only a few times. The V gene is TRBV20-1, the J gene TRBJ1-5; TRBD1 aligns across 8 bases. Trimming took 7 bases from V and 3 from J; bases not matched to a gene: 8. Germline loops: CDR1 DFQATT, CDR2 SNEGSKA (reference sequence). This CDR3 has 14 amino acids. CDR3 residues: CSGTDRANNQPQHF. CDR3 DNA sequence: TGCAGTGGTACGGACAGGGCGAACAATCAGCCCCAGCATTTT.

This clonotype has more than one count but fewer than ten. The genes are TRBV27 and TRBJ2-5, with 8 bases matching TRBD1. The CDR3 length is 14 residues. Germline-derived CDR1 and CDR2 are MNHEY and SMNVEV (reference sequence). The V segment lost 8 bases and the J segment 2 bases; nucleotides outside the gene matches: 7. CDR3 sequence reads: CASGYTGGQETQYF. DNA for the CDR3: TGTGCCAGCGGATATACAGGGGGACAAGAGACCCAGTACTTC.

The J gene is TRBJ2-1, the V gene TRBV6-6, with 7 bases matching TRBD1. Germline-derived CDR1 and CDR2 are MNHNY and SVGAGI (reference sequence). V trimming: 6 bases; J trimming: 4 bases; junction bases outside the gene matches: 9. The CDR3 totals 15 residues. In DNA, the CDR3 is TGTGCCAGCAGCAATACAGGGGATTATTACAATGAGCAGTTCTTC. Translating gives CASSNTGDYYNEQFF.

V gene TRBV20-1 combines with J gene TRBJ2-3, with 9 bases aligning to TRBD2. Germline V CDR1 and CDR2: DFQATT, SNEGSKA (reference sequence). The CDR3 totals 15 residues. J was trimmed by 5 bases and V by 4 bases; bases with no gene match: 10. CDR3 nucleotides: TGCAGTGCTACCTCGGCTAGCGGGATGATAGATACGCAGTATTTT. It translates to CSATSASGMIDTQYF.

This clonotype was detected only a few times. The V and J genes are TRBV6-2 or TRBV6-3 and TRBJ1-1; the D gene is possibly TRBD1 (6 bases). In germline, CDR1 is MNHEY, CDR2 SVGEGT. Trimming removed 2 bases from V and 3 bases from J, with 16 bases in between. CDR3 length equals 16 residues. The CDR3 bases are TGTGCCAGCAGTTACCCCGGACAGACCATGTACACTGAAGCTTTCTTT. Protein: CASSYPGQTMYTEAFF.